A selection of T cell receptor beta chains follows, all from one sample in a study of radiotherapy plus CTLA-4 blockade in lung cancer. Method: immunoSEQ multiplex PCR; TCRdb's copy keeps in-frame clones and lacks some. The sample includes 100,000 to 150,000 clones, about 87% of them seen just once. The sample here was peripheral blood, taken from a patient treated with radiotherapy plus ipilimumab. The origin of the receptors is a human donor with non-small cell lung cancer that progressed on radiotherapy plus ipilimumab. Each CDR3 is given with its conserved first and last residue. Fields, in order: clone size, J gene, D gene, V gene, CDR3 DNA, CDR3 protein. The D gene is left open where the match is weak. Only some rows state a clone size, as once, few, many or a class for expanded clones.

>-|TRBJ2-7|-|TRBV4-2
TGTGCCAGCAGCCAAGATAGTGGGGACGGGCAGTACTTC
CASSQDSGDGQYF
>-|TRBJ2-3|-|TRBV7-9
TGTGCCAGCAGCCCACGAGGATTTACAGATACGCAGTATTTT
CASSPRGFTDTQYF
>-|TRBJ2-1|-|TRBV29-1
TGCAGCGTTTCGGAGGGCAGGTATGAGCAGTTCTTC
CSVSEGRYEQFF
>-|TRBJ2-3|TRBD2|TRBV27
TGTGCCAGCAGTATCGGGACTATACCGGGAGATACGCAGTATTTT
CASSIGTIPGDTQYF
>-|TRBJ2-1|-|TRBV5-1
TGCGCCAGCAGTTCACCGGGATTTGTTAACAATGAGCAGTTCTTC
CASSSPGFVNNEQFF
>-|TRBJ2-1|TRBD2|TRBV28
TGTGCCAGCAGTGCCGTAGGTAGCGGGCCTTACAATGAGCAGTTCTTC
CASSAVGSGPYNEQFF
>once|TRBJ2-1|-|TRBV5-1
TGCGCCAGCAGCTTGGATAGTGCAGCTGAGCAGTTCTTC
CASSLDSAAEQFF
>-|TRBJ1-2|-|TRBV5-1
TGCGCCAGCAGCCCGCCCTCGGCGCACTACACCTTC
CASSPPSAHYTF
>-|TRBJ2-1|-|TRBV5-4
TGTGCCAGCAGCTCCGGGAGGGGGCGGGACAATGAGCAGTTCTTC
CASSSGRGRDNEQFF
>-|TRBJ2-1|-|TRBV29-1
TGCAGCGTTGAGCAGCGCGGGGATGAGCAGTTCTTC
CSVEQRGDEQFF
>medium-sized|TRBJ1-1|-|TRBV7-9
TGTGCCAGCCGCCAAGGGGCGCCCTCCGGGAACACTGAAGCTTTCTTT
CASRQGAPSGNTEAFF
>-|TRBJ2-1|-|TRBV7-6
TGTGCCAGCAGCTTAGGGGCGTTGCGGGGCTCCTACAATGAGCAGTTCTTC
CASSLGALRGSYNEQFF
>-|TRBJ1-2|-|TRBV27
TGTGCCAGCAGTCCCGCCCCAGGGATTATTTATGGCTACACCTTC
CASSPAPGIIYGYTF
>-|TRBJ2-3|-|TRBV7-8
TGTGCCAGCAGCTTGGACTCCACAGATACGCAGTATTTT
CASSLDSTDTQYF
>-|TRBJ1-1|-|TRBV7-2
TGTGCCAGCAGCTTACAGCCGGGACACACAAACACTGAAGCTTTCTTT
CASSLQPGHTNTEAFF
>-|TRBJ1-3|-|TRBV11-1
TGTGCCAGCAGCCGCGGAGGGGCGAGCTCTGGAAACACCATATATTTT
CASSRGGASSGNTIYF
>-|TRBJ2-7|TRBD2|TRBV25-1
TGTGCCAGCAGGAGGGCTGGGGGGGATAACTACGAGCAGTACTTC
CASRRAGGDNYEQYF
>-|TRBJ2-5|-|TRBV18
TGTGCCAGCTCACCAGGGGAGACCCAGTACTTC
CASSPGETQYF
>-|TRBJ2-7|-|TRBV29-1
TGCAGCGTTTCCCAGGGGGGCGAGCAGTACTTC
CSVSQGGEQYF
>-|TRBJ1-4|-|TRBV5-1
TGCGCCAGCAGCAAGGAACAGGGAGTGAGGGAAAAACTGTTTTTT
CASSKEQGVREKLFF
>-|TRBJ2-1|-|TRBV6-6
TGTGCCAGCAGTTACCCGGGAGATCAGTTCTTC
CASSYPGDQFF
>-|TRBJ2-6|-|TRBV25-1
TGTGCCAGCAGCCCGGGCGGAAAGCTGGGTGGGGCCAACGTCCTGACTTTC
CASSPGGKLGGANVLTF
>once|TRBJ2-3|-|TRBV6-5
TGTGCCAGCCGGTTAGGCGGAAGCACAGATACGCAGTATTTT
CASRLGGSTDTQYF
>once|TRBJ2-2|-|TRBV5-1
TGCGCCAGCAGACTAAGGGACCCCCGGAACACCGGGGAGCTGTTTTTT
CASRLRDPRNTGELFF
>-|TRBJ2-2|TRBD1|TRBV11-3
TGTGCCAGCAGCATTACAGGGGGCTCCACCGGGGAGCTGTTTTTT
CASSITGGSTGELFF
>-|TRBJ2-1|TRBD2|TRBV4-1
TGCGCCAGCAGCCAGGCGGGAGGGGGCTACAATGAGCAGTTCTTC
CASSQAGGGYNEQFF
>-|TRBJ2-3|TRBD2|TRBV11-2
TGTGCCAGCAGGCCGCTAGCGGGAACAGATACGCAGTATTTT
CASRPLAGTDTQYF
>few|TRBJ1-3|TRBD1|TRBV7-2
TGTGCCAGCAGCTTAGTTCCTACCGGGACAGCTGGAAACACCATATATTTT
CASSLVPTGTAGNTIYF
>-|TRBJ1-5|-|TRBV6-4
TGTGCCAGCAAGCCCCAGGGTGGGAATCAGCCCCAGCATTTT
CASKPQGGNQPQHF
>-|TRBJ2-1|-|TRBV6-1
TGTGCCAGCAGTATGGGACCATTCGGGGAGCAGTTCTTC
CASSMGPFGEQFF
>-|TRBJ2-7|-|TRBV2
TGTGCCAGCAGTGATCGTAAGGGGTCGTGGGAGTGGGACAAGCACTACGAGCAGTACTTC
CASSDRKGSWEWDKHYEQYF
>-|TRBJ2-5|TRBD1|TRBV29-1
TGCAGCGTTAACAGGGGATGGGAGACCCAGTACTTC
CSVNRGWETQYF
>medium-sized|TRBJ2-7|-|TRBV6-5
TGTGCCAGCAGTTACACCTCGGGTAGCGGTTCCTACGAGCAGTACTTC
CASSYTSGSGSYEQYF
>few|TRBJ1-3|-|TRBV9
TGTGCCAGCAGCCCTCGGGCCTCCGATGGAAACACCATATATTTT
CASSPRASDGNTIYF
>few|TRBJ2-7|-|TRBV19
TGTGCCAGTAGTACCCGAGGCAGCGAGCAGTACTTC
CASSTRGSEQYF
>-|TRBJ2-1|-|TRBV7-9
TGTGCCAGCAGCTTCGCCCCCCAATCCGCCAATGAGCAGTTCTTC
CASSFAPQSANEQFF
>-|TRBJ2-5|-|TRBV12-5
TGTGCTAGTGGTTCCCTCAGGGACCCGCAAGAGACCCAGTACTTC
CASGSLRDPQETQYF
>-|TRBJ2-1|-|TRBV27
TGTGCCAGCAGACCTCAGGGACTCCTGGGCAATGAGCAGTTCTTC
CASRPQGLLGNEQFF
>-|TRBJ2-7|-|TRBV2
TGTGCCAGCAGTGAAGGTCGGGACGACGAGCAGTACTTC
CASSEGRDDEQYF
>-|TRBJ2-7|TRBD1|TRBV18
TGTGCCAGCTCACCCCGGACAGGGGGCGAGCAGTACTTC
CASSPRTGGEQYF
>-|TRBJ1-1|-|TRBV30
TGTGCCTGGAGTGTAAAGGCAGGGAGCTACACTGAAGCTTTCTTT
CAWSVKAGSYTEAFF
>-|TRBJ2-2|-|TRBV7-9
TGTGCCAGCGGCGGGAACACCGGGGAGCTGTTTTTT
CASGGNTGELFF
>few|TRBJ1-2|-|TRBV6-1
TGTGCCAGCAGTGAAGCATCTTCTATAGTCTACACCTTC
CASSEASSIVYTF
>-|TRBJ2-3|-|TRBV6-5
TGTGCCAGCAGTTACTCGACCAACTCTTTCACAGATACGCAGTATTTT
CASSYSTNSFTDTQYF
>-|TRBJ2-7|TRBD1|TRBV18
TGTGCCAGCTCACGGACAGGGGGCAGCGACGAGCAGTACTTC
CASSRTGGSDEQYF